This TCR beta chain was sequenced during a study of T cell repertoires in cytomegalovirus infection. As for the study in general: HLA-C-restricted CMV epitopes, recently identified, and well-studied HLA-B-restricted ones were used by the study.

This clonotype was counted once. The antigen is undetermined. Germline-derived CDR1 and CDR2 are SGHTA and FQGNSA. The CDR3 consists of 14 residues. Trimming pared 5 bases from V and 3 bases from J, leaving 13 bases between. TCRdb passed the reads through MiXCR, listing each CDR3 protein once. The table shows 600,000 to 700,000 distinct CDR3 sequences, with about 33% occurring only once. Overall study results and limits: Summed public TCR beta family frequency identified CMV carriers bearing the relevant HLA.

Material: cultured PBMCs, obtained from culture after CMV antigen stimulation. The origin of this receptor is a human donor in good health (CMV status not recorded). Some clones in this sample may be carry-over from other donors' samples. V and J are TRBV7-2 and TRBJ2-5; the D gene is possibly TRBD2 (7 bases). For the CDR3, the DNA is TGTGCCAGCAGCCGAGGGGGGGCAGAAGAGACCCAGTACTTC. The encoded protein is CASSRGGAEETQYF.